The 4 T cell receptor beta chains below come from one sample, sequenced in a study of CD8+CD57+ T cells in acquired aplastic anemia. The use of genomic DNA as template underpinned the TCR beta VDJ and CDR3 profiling. Using its own MiXCR run on the reads, TCRdb lists one record per CDR3 protein. The sample has more than 150,000 distinct CDR3 sequences; about half are singletons. Sequenced patients had shown CD8+CD57+ cell expansion by flow cytometry. Sequenced sample: sorted CD4+, CD8+, or CD8+CD57+ T cells (not recorded which) from PBMCs. The origin of the receptors is a human donor with aplastic anemia.

V gene TRBV5-1 combines with J gene TRBJ1-2, with 9 bases lining up with TRBD1. The germline V gene has CDR1 SGHRS and CDR2 YFSETQ. Trimming removed 0 bases from V and 4 bases from J; junction bases left unmatched: 1. CDR3 length equals 14 residues. This CDR3 is CASSLDRGLYGYTF. Written as DNA, the CDR3 is TGCGCCAGCAGCTTGGACAGGGGGCTCTATGGCTACACCTTC.

This clonotype occurred many times. V and J are TRBV30 and TRBJ2-5, with a possible D match to TRBD1 (5 bases). The CDR3 totals 15 residues. Trimming shortened V by 0 bases and J by 5 bases, and 16 bases separated the two germline ends. The germline CDR1 and CDR2 sequences are GTSNPN and SVGIG (reference sequence). The DNA of the CDR3 is TGTGCCTGGAGTGTGGGGTCAGGGTCGAGGGAGACCCAGTACTTC. It translates to CAWSVGSGSRETQYF.

This clonotype was observed many times. The chain has TRBV10-3 and TRBJ1-1; perhaps TRBD1 as D (6 bases). V was cut by 4 bases and J by 7 bases, with 19 bases left in between. Germline V CDR1 and CDR2: ENHRY, SYGVKD. CDR3 size: 15 residues. As DNA, the CDR3 is TGTGCCATCAGTGGGGGACACTCGGTCCTAGGTGAAGCTTTCTTT. It translates to CAISGGHSVLGEAFF.

This clonotype was observed many times. The rearrangement links TRBV2 to TRBJ1-2; TRBD1 aligns across 9 bases. The CDR3 has 15 amino acids. The V gene's germline CDR1 is SNHLY and CDR2 FYNNEI. J gave up 3 bases and V 10 bases, and 12 bases lay outside the gene matches. CDR3 sequence (DNA): TGTGCCAACGGACAGGGGACCCTTACGGACTATGGCTACACCTTC. It codes for CANGQGTLTDYGYTF.